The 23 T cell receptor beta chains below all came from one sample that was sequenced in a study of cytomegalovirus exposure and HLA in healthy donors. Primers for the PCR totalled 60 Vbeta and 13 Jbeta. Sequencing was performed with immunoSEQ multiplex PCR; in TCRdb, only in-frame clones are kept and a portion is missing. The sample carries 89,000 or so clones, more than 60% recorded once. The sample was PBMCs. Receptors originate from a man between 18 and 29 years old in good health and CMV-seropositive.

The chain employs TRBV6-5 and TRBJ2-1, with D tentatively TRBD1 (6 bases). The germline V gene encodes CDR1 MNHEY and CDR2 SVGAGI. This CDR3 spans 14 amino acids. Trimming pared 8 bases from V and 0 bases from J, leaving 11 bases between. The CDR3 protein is CASWQGSSYNEQFF. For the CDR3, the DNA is TGTGCCAGCTGGCAGGGGAGCTCCTACAATGAGCAGTTCTTC.

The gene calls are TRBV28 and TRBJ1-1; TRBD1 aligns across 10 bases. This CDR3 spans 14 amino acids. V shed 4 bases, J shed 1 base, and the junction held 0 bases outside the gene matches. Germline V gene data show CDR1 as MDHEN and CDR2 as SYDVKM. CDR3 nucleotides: TGTGCCAGCAGTTGGGACAGGGGGAACACTGAAGCTTTCTTT. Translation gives CASSWDRGNTEAFF.

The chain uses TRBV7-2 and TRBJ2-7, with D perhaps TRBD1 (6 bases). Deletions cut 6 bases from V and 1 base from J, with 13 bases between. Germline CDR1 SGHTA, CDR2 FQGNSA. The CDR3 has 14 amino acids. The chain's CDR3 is CASRSSRGSYEQYF. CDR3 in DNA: TGTGCCAGCAGATCCTCCAGGGGTTCCTACGAGCAGTACTTC.

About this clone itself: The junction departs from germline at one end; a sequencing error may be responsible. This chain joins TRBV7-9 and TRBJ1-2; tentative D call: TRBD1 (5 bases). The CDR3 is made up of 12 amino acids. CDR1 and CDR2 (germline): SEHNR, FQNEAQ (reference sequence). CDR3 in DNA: TGTTCCAGCAGCTTAGTCGCGGGGGTACACACCTTC. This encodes CSSSLVAGVHTF.

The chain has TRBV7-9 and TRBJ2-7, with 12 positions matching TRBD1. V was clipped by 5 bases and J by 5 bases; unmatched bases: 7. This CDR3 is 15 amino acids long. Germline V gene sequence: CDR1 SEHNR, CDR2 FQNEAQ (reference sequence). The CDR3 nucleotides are TGTGCCAGCAGCCCCCCGGGACAGGGGGCCCACGAGCAGTACTTC. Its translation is CASSPPGQGAHEQYF.

CDR3 in amino acids: CASSLVDSGGYGYTF. In DNA, the CDR3 is TGTGCCAGCAGCTTAGTCGACAGTGGGGGGTATGGCTACACCTTC. The J gene is TRBJ1-2, the V gene TRBV7-2; possible D gene TRBD1, 5 bases. This CDR3 is built from 15 residues. Trimming pared 1 base from V and 5 bases from J, leaving 14 bases between. Germline assignment: CDR1 SGHTA and CDR2 FQGNSA.

CDR3: CASSFGQARNSPLHF. The CDR3 DNA is TGTGCCAGCAGTTTCGGACAGGCCAGGAATTCACCCCTCCACTTT. The chain combines TRBV28 with TRBJ1-6; 7 bases are shared with TRBD1. With 3 bases clipped from V and 7 bases from J, the junction kept 6 bases outside the gene matches. The CDR3 length is 15 residues. CDR1 MDHEN and CDR2 SYDVKM come from the germline V gene.

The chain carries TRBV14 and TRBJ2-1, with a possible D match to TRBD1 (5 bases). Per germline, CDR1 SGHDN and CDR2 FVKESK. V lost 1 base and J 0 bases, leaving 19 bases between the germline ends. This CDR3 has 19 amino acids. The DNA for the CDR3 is TGTGCCAGCAGCCAAGGAGTCCTCGGACACCCGAGCTCCTACAATGAGCAGTTCTTC. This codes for CASSQGVLGHPSSYNEQFF. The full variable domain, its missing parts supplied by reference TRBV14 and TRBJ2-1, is EAGVTQFPSHSVIEKGQTVTLRCDPISGHDNLYWYRRVMGKEIKFLLHFVKESKQDESGMPNNRFLAERTGGTYSTLKVQPAELEDSGVYFCASSQGVLGHPSSYNEQFFGPGTRLTVL.

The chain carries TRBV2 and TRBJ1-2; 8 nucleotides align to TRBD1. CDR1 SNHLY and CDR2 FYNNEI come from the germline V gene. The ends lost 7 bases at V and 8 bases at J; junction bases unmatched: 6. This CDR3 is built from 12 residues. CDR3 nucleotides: TGTGCCAGCAATTCGGACAGGGCCGGCTACACCTTC. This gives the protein CASNSDRAGYTF.

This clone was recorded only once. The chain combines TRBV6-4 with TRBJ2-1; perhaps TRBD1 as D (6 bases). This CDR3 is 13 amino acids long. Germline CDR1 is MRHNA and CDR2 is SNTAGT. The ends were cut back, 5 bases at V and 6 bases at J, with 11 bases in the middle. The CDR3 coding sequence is TGTGCCAGCAGTACCGGGGACACCAATGAGCAGTTCTTC. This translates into CASSTGDTNEQFF.

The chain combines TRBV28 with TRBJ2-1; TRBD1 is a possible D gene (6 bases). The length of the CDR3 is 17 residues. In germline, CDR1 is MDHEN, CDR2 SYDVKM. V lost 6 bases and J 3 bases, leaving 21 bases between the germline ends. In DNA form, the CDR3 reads TGTGCCAGCAGGACCGACTTGAAGGGGGTCTTCTACAATGAGCAGTTCTTC. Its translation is CASRTDLKGVFYNEQFF.

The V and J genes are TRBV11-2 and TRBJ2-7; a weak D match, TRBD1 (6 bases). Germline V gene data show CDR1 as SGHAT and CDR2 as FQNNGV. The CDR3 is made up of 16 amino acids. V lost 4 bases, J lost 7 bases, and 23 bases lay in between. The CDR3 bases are TGTGCCAGCAGCTCTCCACGGAGACAGGTTTTGTCTGAGCAGTACTTC. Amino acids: CASSSPRRQVLSEQYF.

CDR3 amino acids: CASNGTGPANNQPQHF. CDR3 in DNA: TGTGCCAGCAATGGTACAGGGCCCGCTAACAATCAGCCCCAGCATTTT. The gene calls are TRBV2 and TRBJ1-5; TRBD1 is a possible D gene (6 bases). The ends were cut back, 7 bases at V and 3 bases at J, with 19 bases in the middle. The CDR3 totals 16 residues. CDR1 and CDR2 (germline): SNHLY, FYNNEI.

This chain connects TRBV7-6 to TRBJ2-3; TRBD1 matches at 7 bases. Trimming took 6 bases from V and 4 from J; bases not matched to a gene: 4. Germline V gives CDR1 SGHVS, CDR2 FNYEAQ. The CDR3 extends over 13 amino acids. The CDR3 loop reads CASRSQGADTQYF. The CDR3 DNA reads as TGTGCCAGCAGAAGCCAGGGGGCAGATACGCAGTATTTT.

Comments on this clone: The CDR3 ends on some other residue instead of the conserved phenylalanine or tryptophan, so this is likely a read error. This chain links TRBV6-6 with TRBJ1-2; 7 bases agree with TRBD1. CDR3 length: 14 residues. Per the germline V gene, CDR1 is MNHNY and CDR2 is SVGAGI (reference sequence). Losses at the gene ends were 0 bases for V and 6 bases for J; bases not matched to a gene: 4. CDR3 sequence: CASSYSEGANGYTL. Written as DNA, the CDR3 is TGTGCCAGCAGTTACTCGGAGGGGGCGAATGGCTACACCCTC.

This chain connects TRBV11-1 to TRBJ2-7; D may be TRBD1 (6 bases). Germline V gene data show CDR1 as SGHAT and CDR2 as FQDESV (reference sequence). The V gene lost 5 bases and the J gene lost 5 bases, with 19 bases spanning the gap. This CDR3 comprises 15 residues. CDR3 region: CASSPLAGTTDEQYF. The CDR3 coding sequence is TGTGCCAGCAGCCCATTAGCCGGGACAACAGACGAGCAGTACTTC.

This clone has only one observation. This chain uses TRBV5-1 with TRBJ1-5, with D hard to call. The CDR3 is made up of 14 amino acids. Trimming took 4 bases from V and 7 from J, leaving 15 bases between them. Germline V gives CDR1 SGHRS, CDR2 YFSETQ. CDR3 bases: TGCGCCAGCAGCCTCCCGGGAAAGGGACAGCCCCAGCATTTT. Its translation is CASSLPGKGQPQHF.

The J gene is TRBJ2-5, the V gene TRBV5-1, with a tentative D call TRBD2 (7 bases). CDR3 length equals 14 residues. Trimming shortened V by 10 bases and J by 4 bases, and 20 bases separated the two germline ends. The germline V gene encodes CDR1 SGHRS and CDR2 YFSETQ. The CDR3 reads CASLPDAGAETQYF. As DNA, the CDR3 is TGCGCCTCCTTACCAGATGCGGGGGCAGAGACCCAGTACTTC.

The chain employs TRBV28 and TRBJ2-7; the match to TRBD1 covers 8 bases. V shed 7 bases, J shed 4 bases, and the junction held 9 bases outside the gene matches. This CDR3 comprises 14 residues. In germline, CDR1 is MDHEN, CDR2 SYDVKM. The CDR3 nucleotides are TGTGCCAGCAATGGACAGGGAGGTGGTTACGAGCAGTACTTC. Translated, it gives CASNGQGGGYEQYF.

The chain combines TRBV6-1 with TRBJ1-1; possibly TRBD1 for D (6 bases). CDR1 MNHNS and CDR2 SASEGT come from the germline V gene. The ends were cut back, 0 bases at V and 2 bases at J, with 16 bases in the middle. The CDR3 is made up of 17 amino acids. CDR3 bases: TGTGCCAGCAGTGAAGCTAGGGGGGGCAGGGGCAACACTGAAGCTTTCTTT. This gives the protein CASSEARGGRGNTEAFF.

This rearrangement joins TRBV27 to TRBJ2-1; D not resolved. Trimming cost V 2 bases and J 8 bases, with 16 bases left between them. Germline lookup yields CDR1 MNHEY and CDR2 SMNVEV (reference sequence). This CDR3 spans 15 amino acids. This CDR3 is CASSLRLGRRDEQFF. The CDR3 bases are TGTGCCAGCAGTTTAAGGCTAGGAAGGAGAGATGAGCAGTTCTTC.

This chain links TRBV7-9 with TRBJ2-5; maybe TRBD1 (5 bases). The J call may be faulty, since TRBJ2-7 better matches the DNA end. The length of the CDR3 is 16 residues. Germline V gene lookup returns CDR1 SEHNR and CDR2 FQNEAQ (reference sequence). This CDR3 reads CASSPTKQGELGEQYF. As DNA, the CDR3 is TGTGCCAGCAGCCCCACTAAGCAGGGCGAATTGGGCGAGCAGTACTTC.

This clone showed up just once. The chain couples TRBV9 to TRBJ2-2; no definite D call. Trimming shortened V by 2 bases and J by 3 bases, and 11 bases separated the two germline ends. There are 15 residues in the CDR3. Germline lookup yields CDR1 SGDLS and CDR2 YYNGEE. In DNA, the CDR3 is TGTGCCAGCAGCGTCCTAGGTAGTTACACCGGGGAGCTGTTTTTT. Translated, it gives CASSVLGSYTGELFF.